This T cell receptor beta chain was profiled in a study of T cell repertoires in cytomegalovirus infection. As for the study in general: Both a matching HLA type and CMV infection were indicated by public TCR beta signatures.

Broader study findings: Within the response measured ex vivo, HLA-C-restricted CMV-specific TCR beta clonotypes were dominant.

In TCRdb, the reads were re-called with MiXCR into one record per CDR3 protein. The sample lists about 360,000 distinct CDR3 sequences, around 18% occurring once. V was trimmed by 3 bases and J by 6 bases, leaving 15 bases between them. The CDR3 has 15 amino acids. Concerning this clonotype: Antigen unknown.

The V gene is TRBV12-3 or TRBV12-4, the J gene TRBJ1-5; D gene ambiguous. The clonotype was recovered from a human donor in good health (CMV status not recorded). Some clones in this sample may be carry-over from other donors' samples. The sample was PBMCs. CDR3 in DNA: TGTGCCAGCAGTTTCTTTAGCGGGAGCGTTCAGCCCCAGCATTTT. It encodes CASSFFSGSVQPQHF.